A single sample gave rise to the 25 T cell receptor beta chains below, sequenced in a study of cytomegalovirus exposure and HLA in healthy donors. Use of 60 Vbeta and 13 Jbeta primers characterized the PCR. Here immunoSEQ multiplex PCR was the method, and the copy in TCRdb shows in-frame clones only, minus some. Of fewer than 130,000 clones in the sample, about three quarters were seen once. The material sequenced was PBMCs. Receptors originate from a woman in her sixties in good health and CMV-seropositive.

This chain connects TRBV5-1 to TRBJ2-7; 8 bases align to TRBD2. Germline CDR1 and CDR2: SGHRS and YFSETQ. Unmatched junction bases numbered 11, after V lost 0 bases and J lost 3 bases. The CDR3 covers 17 residues. The CDR3: CASSLAPSAGENYEQYF. The CDR3 nucleotides are TGCGCCAGCAGCTTGGCGCCCTCAGCGGGGGAAAACTACGAGCAGTACTTC.

The chain recombines TRBV11-3 with TRBJ2-5; 13 bases align to TRBD2. The CDR3 length is 16 residues. V shed 4 bases and J 5 bases; nucleotides not matched to a gene: 7. Germline values: CDR1 SGHNT, CDR2 YENEEA. CDR3 in amino acids: CASSSGATSGRETQYF. Written as DNA, the CDR3 is TGTGCCAGCAGCTCGGGAGCGACTAGCGGGAGGGAGACCCAGTACTTC.

This chain connects TRBV2 to TRBJ2-3; 9 nucleotides align to TRBD1. The CDR3 extends over 16 amino acids. V was pared by 10 bases and J by 0 bases, with 11 bases of the junction left unmatched. Germline-derived CDR1 and CDR2 are SNHLY and FYNNEI. The CDR3 protein is CANDIQGAISTDTQYF. The DNA of the CDR3 is TGTGCCAACGATATACAGGGGGCAATTAGCACAGATACGCAGTATTTT.

The chain links TRBV19 to TRBJ2-5; D call uncertain. The germline CDR1 and CDR2 sequences are LNHDA and SQIVND (reference sequence). Trimming cost V 10 bases and J 1 base, with 7 bases left between them. There are 11 residues in the CDR3. The CDR3 loop reads CATRIQETQYF. CDR3 bases: TGTGCCACGCGGATCCAAGAGACCCAGTACTTC.

The J gene is TRBJ2-3, the V gene TRBV9; the D gene is possibly TRBD2 (6 bases). The CDR3 length is 15 residues. From germline, CDR1 is SGDLS and CDR2 YYNGEE. The V and J ends lost 0 bases and 5 bases respectively, with 13 bases between them. CDR3 DNA: TGTGCCAGCAGCGTAGACGGGAGTAGGATAGATACGCAGTATTTT. Protein: CASSVDGSRIDTQYF.

This rearrangement joins TRBV6-1 to TRBJ2-7, with 9 bases that match TRBD2. The V gene end was trimmed by 7 bases and the J gene end by 3 bases; junction bases not matched to a gene: 10. Looked up from germline, CDR1 is MNHNS and CDR2 is SASEGT. This CDR3 is built from 15 residues. The CDR3 DNA sequence: TGTGCCAGCAAACTAGCGGGCCACTCGTTCTACGAGCAGTACTTC. Translation gives CASKLAGHSFYEQYF.

V is TRBV7-9 and J is TRBJ1-4; TRBD1 agrees at 7 bases. This CDR3 comprises 14 residues. V gave up 1 base and J gave up 5 bases; unmatched junction bases: 1. Germline CDR1 and CDR2: SEHNR and FQNEAQ (reference sequence). The CDR3 loop reads CASSLDRGNEKLFF. The CDR3, as DNA: TGTGCCAGCAGCTTAGACAGGGGCAATGAAAAACTGTTTTTT.

V usage is TRBV9 and J usage is TRBJ1-4; 7 bases are shared with TRBD1. Germline CDR1 and CDR2: SGDLS and YYNGEE. With V trimmed by 4 bases and J by 3 bases, 6 bases remained unmatched. The CDR3 has 15 residues. CDR3: CASSPYRGANEKLFF. The CDR3 region has the DNA TGTGCCAGCAGCCCTTACAGGGGTGCTAATGAAAAACTGTTTTTT.

For the CDR3, the DNA is TGCGCCAGCAGCCACCACAGGGTTCTTCCCTCAACTAATGAAAAACTGTTTTTT. Amino acids: CASSHHRVLPSTNEKLFF. The J gene is TRBJ1-4, the V gene TRBV4-1; D possibly corresponds to TRBD1 (6 bases). The CDR3 runs to 18 residues. Germline V gives CDR1 MGHRA, CDR2 YSYEKL. V dropped 3 bases and J dropped 0 bases, with 17 bases sitting between them.

This sequence joins TRBV7-3 and TRBJ2-7, with a possible D match to TRBD2 (6 bases). Germline V gene data show CDR1 as SGHTA and CDR2 as FQGTGA. The germline V and J ends were trimmed by 5 bases and 0 bases, with 11 bases remaining between them. The CDR3 has 14 amino acids. The CDR3 region is CASSKDYNSYEQYF. The CDR3 DNA sequence: TGTGCCAGCAGCAAGGACTACAACTCCTACGAGCAGTACTTC. The full variable domain, its missing parts supplied by reference TRBV7-3 and TRBJ2-7, is GAGVSQTPSNKVTEKGKYVELRCDPISGHTALYWYRQSLGQGPEFLIYFQGTGAADDSGLPNDRFFAVRPEGSVSTLKIQRTERGDSAVYLCASSKDYNSYEQYFGPGTRLTVT.

The chain couples TRBV19 to TRBJ2-1; 9 nucleotides match TRBD2. In germline, CDR1 is LNHDA, CDR2 SQIVND (reference sequence). The CDR3 is 15 residues long. V dropped 4 bases and J dropped 0; count of bases not matched to a gene: 1. The CDR3 DNA reads as TGTGCCAGTAGTAATAGCGGGGGCTCCTACAATGAGCAGTTCTTC. It translates to CASSNSGGSYNEQFF.

The V and J genes are TRBV28 and TRBJ2-7; D is perhaps TRBD1 (5 bases). The CDR3 has 13 amino acids. CDR1 MDHEN and CDR2 SYDVKM come from the germline V gene. Trimming removed 3 bases from V and 8 bases from J, with 14 bases in between. The CDR3 DNA reads TGTGCCAGCAGTTTGGGGCAGACCGCTCAGCAGTACTTC. This translates into CASSLGQTAQQYF.

The J gene is TRBJ1-3, the V gene TRBV6-4; 8 nucleotides align to TRBD1. Germline CDR1 and CDR2: MRHNA and SNTAGT. The CDR3 has 18 residues. The junction had 16 bases not matched to a gene; V was cut back by 7 bases and J by 2 bases. The CDR3 reads CASIHPGQDYLTGNTIYF. The CDR3 DNA sequence: TGTGCCAGCATCCATCCGGGACAGGACTATCTTACTGGAAACACCATATATTTT.

The V and J genes are TRBV5-5 and TRBJ2-1; 7 nucleotides agree with TRBD2. The CDR3 sequence is 16 residues long. The junction had 5 bases not matched to a gene; V was cut back by 0 bases and J by 2 bases. Germline V gene lookup returns CDR1 SGHKS and CDR2 YYEKEE (reference sequence). CDR3 bases: TGTGCCAGCAGCTTGGGGCTAGCGGTAACCTACAATGAGCAGTTCTTC. Protein product: CASSLGLAVTYNEQFF.

The genes are TRBV6-1 and TRBJ2-5, with D perhaps TRBD1 (6 bases). Trimming pared 2 bases from V and 5 bases from J, leaving 12 bases between. CDR3 size: 14 residues. The germline gives CDR1 MNHNS, CDR2 SASEGT. CDR3 sequence: CASSELDRGETQYF. In DNA, the CDR3 is TGTGCCAGCAGTGAACTCGATAGGGGGGAGACCCAGTACTTC.

This chain connects TRBV11-2 to TRBJ2-3; the match to TRBD2 covers 8 bases. V shed 2 bases, J shed 3 bases, and the junction held 10 bases outside the gene matches. Germline CDR1 and CDR2: SGHAT and FQNNGV. This CDR3 comprises 17 residues. The CDR3 loop is CASSLPRTSGRTDTQYF. CDR3 DNA: TGTGCCAGCAGCTTACCCCGAACCAGCGGGAGAACAGATACGCAGTATTTT. Full variable domain (missing parts from reference TRBV11-2 and TRBJ2-3): EAGVAQSPRYKIIEKRQSVAFWCNPISGHATLYWYQQILGQGPKLLIQFQNNGVVDDSQLPKDRFSAERLKGVDSTLKIQPAKLEDSAVYLCASSLPRTSGRTDTQYFGPGTRLTVL.

This clone was seen at least ten times. The genes are TRBV28 and TRBJ1-4; D unresolved. Germline lookup yields CDR1 MDHEN and CDR2 SYDVKM. The CDR3 consists of 13 residues. V lost 2 bases to trimming and J lost 6 bases, with 7 bases between them. The CDR3 DNA reads as TGTGCCAGCAGTTTACGTGTTGATGAAAAACTGTTTTTT. Translating it yields CASSLRVDEKLFF.

V is TRBV7-6 and J is TRBJ1-1; D gene ambiguous. CDR1 and CDR2 (germline): SGHVS, FNYEAQ. This CDR3 contains 15 residues. The V gene lost 1 base and the J gene lost 5 bases, with 14 bases spanning the gap. The DNA of the CDR3 is TGTGCCAGCAGCTTAGACGCTGGGCGTGGAACTGAAGCTTTCTTT. Amino acid sequence: CASSLDAGRGTEAFF.

This sequence joins TRBV11-2 and TRBJ1-2; 9 bases map to TRBD1. Germline assignment: CDR1 SGHAT and CDR2 FQNNGV. There are 17 residues in the CDR3. Trimming took 0 bases from V and 3 from J; bases not matched to a gene: 8. The CDR3 region is CASSLDQTTGGYYGYTF. CDR3 nucleotide sequence: TGTGCCAGCAGCTTAGATCAGACCACAGGGGGCTACTATGGCTACACCTTC.

This clone has a single count. In DNA form, the CDR3 reads TGTGCCAGCTCACCTAGTAATGAGCAGTTCTTC. This gives the protein CASSPSNEQFF. The rearrangement joins TRBV18 to TRBJ2-1, with D uncertain. CDR3 size: 11 residues. The germline gives CDR1 KGHSH, CDR2 LQKENI. V lost 3 bases and J 7 bases, leaving 4 bases between the germline ends.

The chain joins TRBV29-1 to TRBJ2-3; 9 nucleotides line up with TRBD1. V was pared by 2 bases and J by 4 bases, with 10 bases of the junction left unmatched. The CDR3 covers 16 residues. Germline CDR1 is SQVTM and CDR2 is ANQGSEA. CDR3 region: CSVETSTGGYSDTQYF. The DNA for the CDR3 is TGCAGCGTTGAAACCTCAACAGGGGGCTATTCAGATACGCAGTATTTT.

The rearrangement uses TRBV28 and TRBJ2-7, with 10 nucleotides matching TRBD1. After removal of 8 bases from V and 3 bases from J, the junction contained 1 base not matched to a gene. CDR1 MDHEN and CDR2 SYDVKM come from the germline V gene. This CDR3 is 12 amino acids long. As DNA, the CDR3 is TGTGCCAGCGGGACAGGGGTCTACGAGCAGTACTTC. Its protein product is CASGTGVYEQYF.

This clone came up a few times. J is TRBJ2-1 and V is TRBV2, with D possibly being TRBD1 (6 bases). Trimming shortened V by 3 bases and J by 2 bases, and 8 bases separated the two germline ends. CDR1 and CDR2 (germline): SNHLY, FYNNEI. The CDR3 sequence is 14 residues long. The CDR3 region has the DNA TGTGCCAGCAGTGATGGACAGACCTACAATGAGCAGTTCTTC. This translates into CASSDGQTYNEQFF.

This clone was seen only a few times. The genes are TRBV12-5 and TRBJ2-2; perhaps TRBD2 as D (6 bases). Trimming took 6 bases from V and 5 from J, leaving 13 bases between them. This CDR3 comprises 14 residues. From germline, CDR1 is LGHNT and CDR2 FRNRAP. The CDR3 coding sequence is TGTGCTAGTGGCTCCGGGACTGAGACCGGGGAGCTGTTTTTT. As protein: CASGSGTETGELFF.

The table lists this clone with a count of one. The CDR3 is CASSPEQGTNYGYTF. For the CDR3, the DNA is TGTGCCAGCAGCCCGGAACAGGGCACGAACTATGGCTACACCTTC. The chain couples TRBV11-2 to TRBJ1-2, with D tentatively TRBD1 (6 bases). Germline CDR1 reads SGHAT; CDR2 reads FQNNGV. The V end lost 5 bases, the J end lost 2 bases, and 15 bases lay between the germline ends. The CDR3 covers 15 residues.